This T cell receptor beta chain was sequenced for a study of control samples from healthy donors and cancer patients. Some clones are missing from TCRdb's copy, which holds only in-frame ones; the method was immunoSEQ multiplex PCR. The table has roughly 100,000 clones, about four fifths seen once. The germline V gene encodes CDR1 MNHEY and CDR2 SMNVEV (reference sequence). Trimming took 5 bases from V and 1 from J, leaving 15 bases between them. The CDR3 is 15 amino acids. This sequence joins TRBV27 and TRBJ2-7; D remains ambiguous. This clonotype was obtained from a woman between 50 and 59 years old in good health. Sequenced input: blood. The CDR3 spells CASSKSYGESYEQYF. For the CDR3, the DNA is TGTGCCAGCAGTAAAAGTTACGGAGAATCCTACGAGCAGTACTTC.